The entry that follows covers one T cell receptor (beta chain) sequence. How the authors handled the data: From reference gene primer amplification, estimates of nucleated cell counts were derived. The table came from immunoSEQ multiplex PCR; TCRdb's copy has only in-frame clones and leaves some out. V, J and clone size are taken as reported in that table, and D and trimming were inferred from the DNA itself. The sample shows about 46,000 clones, more than 70% of them seen only once. The data belong to a study of blood T cell repertoires in COVID-19. Study-wide context: Sample material is recorded as cDNA or gDNA derived from T cells, B-cell-depleted T cells, or PBMCs.

Germline V gene lookup returns CDR1 SGDLS and CDR2 YYNGEE. The CDR3 contains 13 residues. The V gene lost 0 bases and the J gene lost 4 bases, with 8 bases spanning the gap. This sequence joins TRBV9 and TRBJ2-7, with D unresolved. The receptor comes from a man aged 45-60 years with active COVID-19. The sample was peripheral blood. As DNA, the CDR3 is TGTGCCAGCAGCGTAGGGCCAGTTTACGAGCAGTACTTC. Its protein product is CASSVGPVYEQYF.